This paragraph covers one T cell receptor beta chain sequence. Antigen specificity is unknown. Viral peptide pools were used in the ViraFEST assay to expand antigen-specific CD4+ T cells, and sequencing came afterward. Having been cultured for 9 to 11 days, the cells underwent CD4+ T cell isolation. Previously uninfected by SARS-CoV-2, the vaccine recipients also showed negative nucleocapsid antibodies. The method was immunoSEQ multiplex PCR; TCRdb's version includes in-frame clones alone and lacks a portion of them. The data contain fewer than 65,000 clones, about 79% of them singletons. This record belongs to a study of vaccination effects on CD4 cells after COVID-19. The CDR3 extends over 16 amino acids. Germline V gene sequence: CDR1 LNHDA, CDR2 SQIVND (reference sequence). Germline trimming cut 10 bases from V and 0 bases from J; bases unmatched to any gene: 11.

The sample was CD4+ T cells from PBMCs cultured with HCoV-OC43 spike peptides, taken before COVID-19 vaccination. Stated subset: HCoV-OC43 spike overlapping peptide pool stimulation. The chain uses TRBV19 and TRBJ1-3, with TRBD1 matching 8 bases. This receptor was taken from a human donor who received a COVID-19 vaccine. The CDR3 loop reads CATRPGGVFSGNTIYF. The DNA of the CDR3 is TGTGCCACGCGCCCAGGGGGCGTTTTCTCTGGAAACACCATATATTTT.